One and the same sample provided the 12 T cell receptor beta chains below, sequenced in a study of beta chain features in type 1 diabetes. Sequenced material consisted of expressed TCRB transcripts (all of the isolated RNA was reverse transcribed). This table comes from immunoSEQ multiplex PCR, and its TCRdb copy is limited to in-frame clones, with some not included. Of about half a million clones listed, roughly an eighth are singletons. Material for sequencing was naive CD4+ T cells from blood. These receptors all come from a young woman in good health.

This clone was seen repeatedly, ten times or more. The chain recombines TRBV7-6 with TRBJ2-1, with a tentative D call TRBD2 (5 bases). This CDR3 spans 12 amino acids. CDR1 and CDR2 from the germline V gene are SGHVS and FNYEAQ. The V gene lost 5 bases and the J gene lost 7 bases, with 9 bases spanning the gap. CDR3 region: CASSTSWNEQFF. In DNA, the CDR3 is TGTGCCAGCAGCACTAGTTGGAATGAGCAGTTCTTC.

As DNA, the CDR3 is TGTGCCTGGAGTGGAGACCCGGAGGGCTATGGCTACACCTTC. Translation: CAWSGDPEGYGYTF. The J gene is TRBJ1-2, the V gene TRBV30; D gene uncertain. CDR1 is GTSNPN, CDR2 SVGIG, per germline (reference sequence). The length of the CDR3 is 14 residues. V dropped 1 base and J dropped 4 bases, with 13 bases sitting between them. Complete variable domain (other parts from reference TRBV30 and TRBJ1-2): SQTIHQWPATLVQPVGSPLSLECTVEGTSNPNLYWYRQAAGRGLQLLFYSVGIGQISSEVPQNLSASRPQDRQFILSSKKLLLSDSGFYLCAWSGDPEGYGYTFGSGTRLTVV.

CDR3 protein: CASRASGTLNTEAFF. CDR3 nucleotides: TGTGCCAGCAGGGCCTCCGGGACGCTGAACACTGAAGCTTTCTTT. V gene TRBV7-9 combines with J gene TRBJ1-1; weak D call: TRBD1 (5 bases). The CDR3 is made up of 15 amino acids. CDR1 and CDR2 from the germline V gene are SEHNR and FQNEAQ (reference sequence). V was cut by 6 bases and J by 0 bases, with 14 bases left in between.

V usage is TRBV14 and J usage is TRBJ2-1; 11 bases align to TRBD2. V dropped 3 bases and J dropped 7; count of bases not matched to a gene: 5. This CDR3 has 15 amino acids. CDR1 is SGHDN and CDR2 is FVKESK in the germline V gene. The DNA for the CDR3 is TGTGCCAGCAGCCAGCTAGCGGGAGGACCTAATGAGCAGTTCTTC. This codes for CASSQLAGGPNEQFF. Drawing the rest from reference TRBV14 and TRBJ2-1, the complete variable domain is EAGVTQFPSHSVIEKGQTVTLRCDPISGHDNLYWYRRVMGKEIKFLLHFVKESKQDESGMPNNRFLAERTGGTYSTLKVQPAELEDSGVYFCASSQLAGGPNEQFFGPGTRLTVL.

Only a few counts were recorded for this clone. This rearrangement joins TRBV29-1 to TRBJ2-2; either TRBD1 or TRBD2 may fit D (5 bases each). CDR3 length: 13 amino acids. The germline gives CDR1 SQVTM, CDR2 ANQGSEA. V was clipped by 4 bases and J by 5 bases, with 11 bases between them. The DNA for the CDR3 is TGCAGCGTTGGACAGACGGGGACCGGGGAGCTGTTTTTT. This encodes CSVGQTGTGELFF.

This clone showed up just a few times. This same CDR3 is encoded by further DNA sequences in the sample. The chain carries TRBV10-3 and TRBJ2-5; the D gene could be TRBD1 or TRBD2 (6 bases each). This CDR3 is 13 amino acids long. V was clipped by 4 bases and J by 4 bases, with 10 bases between them. CDR1 is ENHRY and CDR2 is SYGVKD in the germline V gene. The CDR3 nucleotides are TGTGCCATCAGTGCACAGGGAGGAGAGACCCAGTACTTC. Translated, it gives CAISAQGGETQYF.

The chain links TRBV14 to TRBJ2-7; TRBD1 or TRBD2 may be the D gene (5 bases each). CDR1 SGHDN and CDR2 FVKESK come from the germline V gene. The V end was cut by 5 bases, the J end by 0 bases, with 14 bases between. The CDR3 spans 15 residues. The CDR3 loop reads CASSKPGPLSYEQYF. The DNA of the CDR3 is TGTGCCAGCAGCAAACCGGGACCGCTCTCCTACGAGCAGTACTTC.

This clone came up a few times. The chain joins TRBV7-9 to TRBJ2-7; 9 nucleotides line up with TRBD1. V was clipped by 5 bases and J by 5 bases; unmatched bases: 7. Looked up from germline, CDR1 is SEHNR and CDR2 is FQNEAQ (reference sequence). The CDR3 covers 14 residues. For the CDR3, the DNA is TGTGCCAGCAGCGCCCAGGGACAGGGTAACGAGCAGTACTTC. Residues: CASSAQGQGNEQYF.

This clone was seen only a few times. V is TRBV10-3 and J is TRBJ2-1, with 9 bases aligning to TRBD2. This CDR3 is 16 amino acids long. V dropped 11 bases and J dropped 4; count of bases not matched to a gene: 15. CDR1 is ENHRY, CDR2 SYGVKD, per germline. Written as DNA, the CDR3 is TGTGCCGTCGATCGTAAGACTAGCGGTGGGTACAATGAGCAGTTCTTC. This codes for CAVDRKTSGGYNEQFF.

This chain links TRBV9 with TRBJ2-5; perhaps TRBD2 as D (6 bases). From germline, CDR1 is SGDLS and CDR2 YYNGEE. The CDR3 is 14 amino acids. Trimming stripped 4 bases from V and 5 bases from J, with 15 bases between. The CDR3 protein is CASSPRGSSETQYF. The CDR3 bases are TGTGCCAGCAGCCCCCGGGGGTCGTCGGAGACCCAGTACTTC. The full variable domain, rest sourced from reference TRBV9 and TRBJ2-5, is DSGVTQTPKHLITATGQRVTLRCSPRSGDLSVYWYQQSLDQGLQFLIQYYNGEERAKGNILERFSAQQFPDLHSELNLSSLELGDSALYFCASSPRGSSETQYFGPGTRLLVL.

This clone was counted between two and nine times. This specimen includes other DNA sequences encoding the same CDR3. The chain uses TRBV18 and TRBJ2-5; 11 positions match TRBD1. This CDR3 spans 15 amino acids. The germline V gene has CDR1 KGHSH and CDR2 LQKENI. Trimming at V came to 3 bases and at J to 2 bases, leaving 2 bases not matched to a gene. CDR3 in DNA: TGTGCCAGCTCACCCGGGACAGGGGGGCAAGAGACCCAGTACTTC. This gives the protein CASSPGTGGQETQYF.

This clone has more than one count but fewer than ten. Its ends do not fully match the called genes, so a read error is possible. The chain has TRBV7-7 and TRBJ2-3, with 10 bases that match TRBD1. The CDR3 consists of 18 residues. Germline CDR1 SSHAT, CDR2 FNYEAQ (reference sequence). CDR3 DNA sequence: TGTGCTAGCAGCTTGTACCTGTTCGGGACAGGGGACACAGATACGCAGTATTTT. This codes for CASSLYLFGTGDTDTQYF.